Below, 10 T cell receptor beta chains from the same sample are listed, as sequenced in a study of control samples from healthy donors and cancer patients (dated by TCRdb to the early 2020s). To prepare the library, the immunoSEQ multiplex PCR assay was applied. This immuneACCESS table, as held by TCRdb, lists in-frame sequences with V and J called but not all clones. Of the missing ones, under half trace to an unresolved V gene in checked studies; the others have no known cause. This sample comprises some 160,000 clones, around 90% of them detected only once. The ten largest clonotypes hold less than 5.5% of the sample. Sequencing was done on a sample of blood. The receptors originated from a man aged 30 to 45 in good health.

This clone was seen only once. The gene calls are TRBV14 and TRBJ2-3; 9 nucleotides match TRBD1. The CDR3 length is 15 residues. Germline assignment: CDR1 SGHDN and CDR2 FVKESK. Germline trimming cut 6 bases from V and 4 bases from J; bases unmatched to any gene: 8. The CDR3 DNA follows: TGTGCCAGCAGTCTTGGACAGGGGATGGCAGATACGCAGTATTTT. It translates to CASSLGQGMADTQYF.

The J gene is TRBJ2-7, the V gene TRBV7-2; D is unresolved. V lost 1 base, J lost 6 bases, and 10 bases lay in between. The CDR3 extends over 13 amino acids. Germline V gene lookup returns CDR1 SGHTA and CDR2 FQGNSA. The CDR3 DNA sequence: TGTGCCAGCAGCTTAGGGCAGGTTTTCGAGCAGTACTTC. It translates to CASSLGQVFEQYF.

J is TRBJ2-3 and V is TRBV7-3, with a tentative D call TRBD1 (5 bases). The CDR3 sequence is 12 residues long. V was cut by 2 bases and J by 9 bases, with 9 bases left in between. Germline V lookup: CDR1 SGHTA, CDR2 FQGTGA. Here the CDR3 reads CASSLQGGTQYF. The CDR3 region has the DNA TGTGCCAGCAGCTTACAGGGTGGCACGCAGTATTTT.

The chain is built from TRBV27 and TRBJ2-5; TRBD1 agrees at 10 bases. There are 15 residues in the CDR3. Trimming at V came to 6 bases and at J to 3 bases, leaving 7 bases not matched to a gene. Germline loops: CDR1 MNHEY, CDR2 SMNVEV (reference sequence). The CDR3 nucleotides read TGTGCCAGCAGCCGGGACAGGGGAGCAGAAGAGACCCAGTACTTC. Amino acids: CASSRDRGAEETQYF.

The J gene is TRBJ2-1, the V gene TRBV21-1; TRBD2 was called by the table and not checked on the DNA. TRBV21-1 is a listed pseudogene. The CDR3 covers 19 residues. CDR3 loop: CASSKALAGTPTLSNEQFF. The CDR3 DNA is TGTGCCAGCAGCAAAGCCCTAGCGGGAACCCCCACCTTATCCAATGAGCAGTTCTTC.

The chain has TRBV29-1 and TRBJ2-7, with D possibly being TRBD1 or TRBD2 (5 bases each). This CDR3 region has 12 residues. Germline V CDR1 and CDR2: SQVTM, ANQGSEA. Trimming removed 4 bases from V and 4 bases from J, with 11 bases in between. For the CDR3, the DNA is TGCAGCGTTGTGGCAGGGAGTTACGAGCAGTACTTC. Translation: CSVVAGSYEQYF.

In the case of this clone: The sample contains more than one DNA sequence encoding this CDR3. The rearrangement joins TRBV4-3 to TRBJ2-7; possibly TRBD1 or TRBD2 for D (5 bases each). Trimming cost V 1 base and J 2 bases, with 15 bases left between them. CDR1 LGHNA and CDR2 YSLEER come from the germline V gene. The CDR3 loop spans 16 amino acids. CDR3 protein: CASSQAAGTGPYEQYF. CDR3 coding DNA: TGCGCCAGCAGCCAAGCTGCCGGGACGGGGCCCTACGAGCAGTACTTC.

J is TRBJ2-1 and V is TRBV4-3; D perhaps matches TRBD2 (5 bases). V lost 3 bases to trimming and J lost 12 bases, with 9 bases between them. Looked up from germline, CDR1 is LGHNA and CDR2 is YSLEER. The CDR3 runs 11 residues. The chain's CDR3 is CASSHGIVQFF. As DNA, the CDR3 is TGCGCCAGCAGCCACGGGATTGTGCAGTTCTTC.

The chain employs TRBV5-5 and TRBJ1-6, with TRBD1 as a possible D gene (6 bases). Looked up from germline, CDR1 is SGHKS and CDR2 is YYEKEE (reference sequence). The V gene lost 2 bases and the J gene lost 8 bases, with 8 bases spanning the gap. The CDR3 totals 13 residues. CDR3 protein: CASSLPGDSPLHF. The CDR3, as DNA: TGTGCCAGCAGCTTACCAGGGGATTCACCCCTCCACTTT.

The J gene is TRBJ1-1, the V gene TRBV30; the D gene is possibly TRBD1 (5 bases). The V gene lost 4 bases and the J gene lost 3 bases, with 12 bases spanning the gap. Germline lookup yields CDR1 GTSNPN and CDR2 SVGIG (reference sequence). This CDR3 contains 13 residues. CDR3 in amino acids: CAWKLTRDTEAFF. The CDR3 nucleotides read TGTGCCTGGAAGCTGACCAGGGACACTGAAGCTTTCTTT.